This TCR beta chain was captured in a study of blood T cells in healthy people across ages (dated by TCRdb to 2014 to 2015). Study-wide context: In model experiments, template switching captured roughly one uniquely barcoded TCR beta cDNA molecule for every two T cells. Using the same blood draw, the study looked at two additional independent replicas of 1 million unique cDNA reads for two donors, one aged 18 to 30 and the other aged 80 or older. Four age groups were formed from the donors: young (average approximately 15 years), middle-aged (less than 40), aged (about 68) and long-lived (roughly 88). Age-related changes in TCR beta repertoire diversity were measured in the study by deep sequencing normalized with unique cDNA molecular identifiers. The study at large found these results: There was a strong correlation between observed TCR beta diversity and the percentage of naive T cells measured by flow cytometry. As age increased, observed TCR beta diversity per million T cells dropped in a roughly linear way, and a significant reduction was already evident by age about 36. Compared with the aged group, the long-lived group had more naive CD4+ T cells, fewer expanded clones and increased TCR diversity, a pattern suggesting age selection. Bulk unsorted PBMC profiling prevented conclusive comparison of naive and antigen-experienced compartments. Because the CMV infection status of the donors was unknown, age-related changes in expanded clonotypes may potentially have been confounded. Total diversity estimates from one million sequenced T cells were considered lower bounds and underestimates.

Donors were a few dozen systemically healthy Caucasian individuals from Russia aged roughly 6 to 95 years. About 10 milliliters of peripheral blood were drawn from each donor into EDTA-treated Vacutainer tubes. Ficoll-Paque density-gradient centrifugation was used to isolate PBMCs, with at least 7 million per sample. Trizol reagent was used to extract total RNA from the PBMCs, yielding at least 6 micrograms per sample. For every donor, an aliquot of PBMCs went through flow cytometry to measure the percentages of naive CD45RAhigh/CD27high T cells. The library was generated by 5' RACE. The sample was run on an Illumina HiSeq 2500. A second roughly 6 to 11 cycle PCR used a sample-barcoded 5' primer and a J-beta primer mix. Each TCR beta cDNA molecule received a unique molecular identifier from a template-switch 5' adaptor carrying 12 random nucleotides. Each sample yielded at least 2.5 million CDR3-containing paired-end reads. All of the RNA was converted into first-strand cDNA using the Mint cDNA synthesis kit, with a TRBC-specific oligonucleotide serving as the primer. After uracil-DNA glycosylase treatment, a first 18-cycle PCR used universal primers M1SS and BC2_uni_R on all cDNA. Under the source paper's analysis protocol: Normalization of each sample was performed by random selection of 1 million high-quality reads, each carrying a distinct molecular identifier. Instead of being binned into consensus sequences, reads with shared molecular identifiers were discarded. MiTCR, run with a Q25 quality threshold and the strictest error-elimination algorithm, handled CDR3 identification, clonotype clustering and error correction. A nonparametric unseen species model with Euler transformation was used to estimate lower-bound total TCR beta diversity. In TCRdb, the public reads were trimmed at Q25 with fastp and aligned with MiXCR, with productive beta chains retained. Rows with a matching CDR3 protein are joined into one entry that keeps the most common DNA and genes. The V and J calls shown here were made by TCRdb, not taken from the authors' results. Within this sample are under 1,100,000 distinct CDR3 sequences, with around 25% of them counted one time only. Jointly, the top ten make up approximately 0.71% of the sample.

Regarding this clonotype: The specificity of this receptor is unknown. Per-nucleotide qualities are absent, and no much larger clonotype sits a single base away.

V was cut back by 10 bases and J by 5 bases, leaving a gap of 24 bases between them. The CDR3 starts with the cysteine, ends with the phenylalanine, and has 15 residues. Kept here is only the CDR3 DNA, which spans 45 bases and is read in frame from base 1. Per the germline V gene, ENHRY is the CDR1 and SYGVKD is the CDR2. The same specimen was also included in a second study, on T cells of mothers and their children. Taken from the second paper: Nine systemically healthy Caucasian individuals served as donors, namely three mothers together with their six children. cDNA synthesis consumed the entire amount of extracted RNA, loaded at around 1.5 ug RNA in each 15 ul reaction. Sample barcodes and 2-4 random nucleotides were added via the M1S primer in the second PCR. Each mother yielded over 8.5 million TCR beta CDR3 reads and each child roughly 2.9 million reads. In both related and unrelated pairs, thymic selection shapes the output of TCR recombination in a similar way, with inherited differences having only a minor effect. Normalized repertoire overlap in related mother-child pairs was always slightly higher than in unrelated mother-child pairs, but the difference was never significant. Persistent microchimeric T cell clones were not detected, at a sensitivity of around 99 clones per million clonotypes. The study used deep NGS to compare TCR beta repertoires of mothers and children, seeking features distinguishing related mother-child pairs from unrelated individuals. On average, the children were around 11 +/- 4 years old, while the mothers were about 40 +/- 4 years old. After adapters were ligated using NEBNext reagents, the libraries underwent 100+100 nt paired-end sequencing on an Illumina HiSeq 2000. To prevent cross-contamination, the mother and child libraries were prepared one month apart and sequenced in separate runs. For each donor, between roughly 450,000 and 2,300,000 distinct TCR beta clonotypes were identified. Naive TCR beta clonotypes were estimated from low-frequency clonotypes matched to each donor's FACS-determined naive share, without sorting.

This TCR was sampled from a girl aged 2 to 9 in good health. The source material was blood. This chain is built from TRBV10-3 and TRBJ2-7; the D gene is possibly TRBD1 or TRBD2, each agreeing over 7 bases. The CDR3 in this case is CATRGGRGLGNEQYF. The DNA sequence is as follows: TGTGCCACCAGGGGGGGCCGGGGTCTTGGGAACGAGCAGTACTTC.